This TCR beta chain was sequenced for a study of T cell clonality in common variable immunodeficiency. A note on this clone: Its antigen is currently unknown. The read is 3 residues too short to cover the CDR3 end, so that end is filled in from the germline J gene.

Produced via immunoSEQ multiplex PCR; TCRdb's table is partial and in-frame only. The sample contains about 8,000 clones, none of them singletons. Overall study findings and caveats: Reportedly, TCR beta sequences from common variable immunodeficiency showed fewer deletions and N-nucleotide insertions.

The CDR3 has 13 amino acids. Per the germline V gene, CDR1 is GTSNPN and CDR2 is SVGIG (reference sequence). V was shortened by 3 bases and J by 3 bases, with 8 bases between the two germline ends. This clonotype was sampled from a human donor with common variable immunodeficiency. The sequencing input was peripheral blood mononuclear cells. The V and J genes are TRBV30 and TRBJ1-4; the D is unclear. The CDR3 reads CAWSRIANEKLFF. Partial CDR3 DNA: TGTGCCTGGAGCCGCATAGCTAATGAAAAA.